A single TCR beta chain is shown here with its context. No antigen is known for it. CDR1 and CDR2 from the germline V gene are SGHDT and YYEEEE. The CDR3 covers 16 residues. These data originate in a study of CXCR3-negative and CXCR3-positive naive CD8 T cells. The wider study: A total of about 135 million TRB reads was generated, with about 1.5 +/- 0.3 million per library. Overall study results and limits: Diversity ran similarly high across both naive subsets but far lower in memory CD8+ cells. Memory cells differed in TRBV-TRBJ usage, but naive CXCR3-negative and CXCR3-positive cells had similar usage. CXCR3-positive naive cells carried more hydrophobic TRB CDR3s than CXCR3-negative naive cells did.

TRB cDNA was prepared as libraries by UMI-labeled 5' RACE. Each CDR3 protein gets one entry in TCRdb, which reprocessed the 5' RACE reads and gives no DNA. This sample contains 90,000 to 150,000 distinct CDR3 sequences. Specimen: naive CXCR3+ CD8+ T cells from blood. The subset is: CD45RO-CCR7+CD27+CD95- naive CD8+ T cells expressing CXCR3 (TNR3+). The clonotype originates from a human donor in good health. Some clones in this sample may be carry-over from other donors' samples. V is TRBV5-6 and J is TRBJ1-1. The CDR3 is CASSLGHQMSGTEAFF. Variable domain in full (rest from reference TRBV5-6 and TRBJ1-1): DAGVTQSPTHLIKTRGQQVTLRCSPKSGHDTVSWYQQALGQGPQFIFQYYEEEERQRGNFPDRFSGHQFPNYSSELNVNALLLGDSALYLCASSLGHQMSGTEAFFGQGTRLTVV.